This T cell receptor beta chain came from a study of technical replicates of blood from a few donors (dated by TCRdb to the late 2010s). Spanning cysteine to phenylalanine, the CDR3 consists of 12 amino acids. The read is trimmed to its CDR3 DNA, 36 bases read in frame from base 1. The CDR1 and CDR2 encoded by the germline V gene (reference sequence) are MNHEY and SMNVEV. Trimming removed 8 bases from V and 4 bases from J, leaving 9 bases between the germline ends. To prepare the library, the immunoSEQ multiplex PCR assay was applied. The clones in this table, taken by TCRdb from immuneACCESS, are in-frame only. Not every clone is retained; where verified, under half of the shortfall comes from an unresolved V gene, and the cause of the rest is unknown. Present in this sample are approximately 80,000 clones, roughly 90% of which were seen just once. The ten largest clones take up 0.35% to 0.5% of the sample.

This clone was seen a single time. Its antigen target is currently unknown. Base qualities are not at hand, and no much larger clone is one base apart. Sequenced material: T cells isolated from PBMCs. This receptor was identified in a human donor in good health. The V gene is TRBV27 and the J gene is TRBJ1-5; the D gene remains uncertain. The nucleotide sequence reads as follows: TGTGCCAGCTCAAACAAGAATCAGCCCCAGCATTTT. It is translated as CASSNKNQPQHF.